Below are 29 T cell receptor beta chains sequenced from a single sample in a study of cytomegalovirus exposure and HLA in healthy donors. PCR employed 60 Vbeta and 13 Jbeta primers. Measured with immunoSEQ multiplex PCR; TCRdb has only the in-frame clones, and not every one. The sample holds 150,000 to 200,000 clones, roughly 80% seen once. Sequenced: PBMCs. All receptors come from a female donor in good health and CMV-seronegative.

This chain connects TRBV9 to TRBJ1-6; TRBD1 aligns across 11 bases. The J segment lost 9 bases and the V segment lost 5 bases, leaving 7 bases of the junction unmatched. Germline CDR1 SGDLS, CDR2 YYNGEE. The CDR3 has 15 amino acids. CDR3 bases: TGTGCCAGCAGAACCGGGACAGGGGGATTTTCACCCCTCCACTTT. This translates into CASRTGTGGFSPLHF.

This clone was recorded only once. J is TRBJ2-1 and V is TRBV5-1; TRBD2 agrees at 7 bases. V dropped 0 bases and J dropped 3; count of bases not matched to a gene: 6. Germline V gives CDR1 SGHRS, CDR2 YFSETQ. CDR3 length equals 16 residues. CDR3 loop: CASSLDGAGNYNEQFF. CDR3 in DNA: TGCGCCAGCAGCTTGGATGGAGCGGGAAACTACAATGAGCAGTTCTTC.

The gene calls are TRBV5-1 and TRBJ2-3; 9 bases match TRBD2. J was trimmed by 9 bases and V by 0 bases; bases with no gene match: 14. Germline V lookup: CDR1 SGHRS, CDR2 YFSETQ. The CDR3 is 17 amino acids. The CDR3 DNA is TGCGCCAGCAGCTTGGCCAATAGCGGGGGAGGGAGATTGACGCAGTATTTT. Protein sequence: CASSLANSGGGRLTQYF. Based on the CDR3 plus reference TRBV5-1 and TRBJ2-3, the full variable domain is KAGVTQTPRYLIKTRGQQVTLSCSPISGHRSVSWYQQTPGQGLQFLFEYFSETQRNKGNFPGRFSGRQFSNSRSEMNVSTLELGDSALYLCASSLANSGGGRLTQYFGPGTRLTVL.

The chain employs TRBV4-3 and TRBJ2-2, with 8 bases fitting TRBD1. CDR1 is LGHNA, CDR2 YSLEER, per germline. V lost 0 bases and J lost 3; bases outside the gene matches: 3. The CDR3 contains 16 residues. CDR3 sequence (DNA): TGCGCCAGCAGCCAAGACAGGGGGCACGACACCGGGGAGCTGTTTTTT. Its translation: CASSQDRGHDTGELFF.

V and J are TRBV7-3 and TRBJ2-1; 9 bases are shared with TRBD1. CDR1 is SGHTA, CDR2 FQGTGA, per germline. J was trimmed by 7 bases and V by 2 bases; bases with no gene match: 0. This CDR3 comprises 13 residues. The CDR3 DNA is TGTGCCAGCAGCTTAGGACAGGGGAATGAGCAGTTCTTC. Its protein is CASSLGQGNEQFF.

V gene TRBV9 combines with J gene TRBJ2-7; possibly TRBD2 for D (6 bases). This CDR3 comprises 14 residues. Germline V gene data show CDR1 as SGDLS and CDR2 as YYNGEE. Trimming took 2 bases from V and 1 from J, leaving 10 bases between them. CDR3 bases: TGTGCCAGCAGCGTGCTGGGGGGATCCTACGAGCAGTACTTC. Its translation: CASSVLGGSYEQYF.

This clone appeared a single time. V usage is TRBV2 and J usage is TRBJ2-1; TRBD2 aligns across 7 bases. V was pared by 4 bases and J by 0 bases, with 6 bases of the junction left unmatched. The germline V gene has CDR1 SNHLY and CDR2 FYNNEI. This CDR3 contains 16 residues. The CDR3 loop is CASSAIAGDSYNEQFF. DNA of the CDR3: TGTGCCAGCAGTGCGATAGCGGGTGACTCCTACAATGAGCAGTTCTTC.

The chain employs TRBV19 and TRBJ2-7, with 9 bases matching TRBD1. The ends lost 5 bases at V and 4 bases at J; junction bases unmatched: 9. The length of the CDR3 is 15 residues. From germline, CDR1 is LNHDA and CDR2 SQIVND (reference sequence). This chain's CDR3 is CASSADRGNRYEQYF. CDR3 nucleotides: TGTGCCAGTAGTGCGGACAGGGGAAATAGGTACGAGCAGTACTTC.

CDR3 coding DNA: TGTGCCAGCTCACCACTGGGACTAGCGGGACCCACCGGGGAGCTGTTTTTT. Translating gives CASSPLGLAGPTGELFF. The V and J genes are TRBV18 and TRBJ2-2; 13 nucleotides match TRBD2. The CDR3 is 17 residues long. V was pared by 1 base and J by 4 bases, with 3 bases of the junction left unmatched. Germline CDR1 and CDR2: KGHSH and LQKENI.

At least ten counts were recorded for this clone. Relative to the germline gene, one junction end is altered; a read error may explain this. V usage is TRBV6-6 and J usage is TRBJ1-3; 10 bases line up with TRBD1. From germline, CDR1 is MNHNY and CDR2 SVGAGI (reference sequence). The CDR3 runs 15 residues. CDR3 amino acids: CASSYARDRGTTIYF. The CDR3 region has the DNA TGTGCCAGCAGTTACGCCCGGGACAGGGGAACCACCATATATTTT.

For this clone: The junction and the germline gene differ at one end; a read error may be behind it. The same CDR3 can be traced to other DNA sequences in this sample. CDR3 region: CASRQTGFNEKLFF. In DNA form, the CDR3 reads TGTGCCAGCAGACAAACAGGGTTTAATGAAAAGCTGTTTTTT. The gene calls are TRBV2 and TRBJ1-4; D might be TRBD1 (6 bases). CDR3 size: 14 residues. Germline CDR1 SNHLY, CDR2 FYNNEI.

The chain links TRBV27 to TRBJ1-2; D possibly corresponds to TRBD1 (5 bases). V lost 4 bases and J 6 bases, leaving 12 bases between the germline ends. In germline, CDR1 is MNHEY, CDR2 SMNVEV (reference sequence). The CDR3 contains 13 residues. The CDR3 DNA reads TGTGCCAGCAGTTCCGGGCCGGGGGATGGCTACACCTTC. It translates to CASSSGPGDGYTF.

The chain is built from TRBV7-7 and TRBJ2-6; 7 bases line up with TRBD1. Germline CDR1 SSHAT, CDR2 FNYEAQ (reference sequence). Trimming took 4 bases from V and 1 from J; bases not matched to a gene: 1. CDR3 length: 15 amino acids. The CDR3 here is CASSSTGSGANVLTF. The CDR3 DNA follows: TGTGCCAGCAGCTCGACAGGGTCTGGGGCCAACGTCCTGACTTTC.

The V gene is TRBV25-1, the J gene TRBJ1-2; no clear D. The V end was cut by 2 bases, the J end by 2 bases, with 6 bases between. The CDR3 is 13 amino acids. In germline, CDR1 is MGHDK, CDR2 SYGVNS. CDR3 protein: CASSEEQNYGYTF. CDR3 bases: TGTGCCAGCAGTGAAGAACAGAACTATGGCTACACCTTC.

The rearrangement uses TRBV6-5 and TRBJ2-7; D may be TRBD2 (6 bases). The CDR3 covers 11 residues. V was pared by 6 bases and J by 6 bases, with 9 bases between. Germline CDR1 MNHEY, CDR2 SVGAGI. The CDR3 sequence: CASSRDSEQYF. The CDR3 DNA follows: TGTGCCAGCAGCCGGGACTCCGAGCAGTACTTC.

The chain carries TRBV5-1 and TRBJ1-2; TRBD1 matches 8 bases. CDR1 and CDR2 from the germline V gene are SGHRS and YFSETQ. The J segment lost 6 bases and the V segment lost 0 bases, leaving 4 bases of the junction unmatched. This CDR3 region has 14 residues. CDR3 coding DNA: TGCGCCAGCAGCTTGGGGTCAGGGGGCAATGGCTACACCTTC. Its translation: CASSLGSGGNGYTF.

This sequence joins TRBV4-1 and TRBJ2-5, with unresolved D. The J call may be mistaken, given a closer DNA end match to TRBJ2-7. Germline V gives CDR1 MGHRA, CDR2 YSYEKL. The CDR3 totals 13 residues. CDR3 loop: CASSQLGAYEQYF. Here the CDR3 DNA reads TGCGCCAGCAGCCAGCTAGGTGCCTACGAGCAGTACTTC.

V is TRBV2 and J is TRBJ2-1; 7 bases line up with TRBD1. The CDR3 length is 15 residues. Germline loops: CDR1 SNHLY, CDR2 FYNNEI. The J segment lost 3 bases and the V segment lost 9 bases, leaving 11 bases of the junction unmatched. For the CDR3, the DNA is TGTGCCAGTGAACCCCCGGGACAGAACTACAATGAGCAGTTCTTC. This gives the protein CASEPPGQNYNEQFF. The whole variable domain, filled in from reference TRBV2 and TRBJ2-1, reads EPEVTQTPSHQVTQMGQEVILRCVPISNHLYFYWYRQILGQKVEFLVSFYNNEISEKSEIFDDQFSVERPDGSNFTLKIRSTKLEDSAMYFCASEPPGQNYNEQFFGPGTRLTVL.

In this sample, this clone turned up a few times. DNA of the CDR3: TGCGCCAGCAGCCGTAAGGGGACAGGGAACACCGGGGAGCTGTTTTTT. Translating it yields CASSRKGTGNTGELFF. J is TRBJ2-2 and V is TRBV4-3; TRBD1 matches 8 bases. The germline V gene encodes CDR1 LGHNA and CDR2 YSLEER. V lost 4 bases to trimming and J lost 1 base; unmatched junction nucleotides: 5. The CDR3 has 16 amino acids.

This clone showed up just a few times. The chain is built from TRBV6-1 and TRBJ2-3; possible D gene TRBD1, 6 bases. Trimming stripped 8 bases from V and 1 base from J, with 13 bases between. The germline V gene has CDR1 MNHNS and CDR2 SASEGT. This CDR3 is built from 14 residues. The CDR3 nucleotides are TGTGCCAGCGTTTGGGCAGGGGGCACAGATACGCAGTATTTT. This gives the protein CASVWAGGTDTQYF.

The J gene is TRBJ1-5, the V gene TRBV5-1; 7 bases agree with TRBD1. Germline CDR1 is SGHRS and CDR2 is YFSETQ. The CDR3 has 15 residues. V lost 4 bases, J lost 4 bases, and 8 bases stayed unmatched. The CDR3 nucleotides are TGCGCCAGCAGCGAAACAGGGGAAGTAAATCAGCCCCAGCATTTT. It translates to CASSETGEVNQPQHF. The full variable domain, its missing parts supplied by reference TRBV5-1 and TRBJ1-5, is KAGVTQTPRYLIKTRGQQVTLSCSPISGHRSVSWYQQTPGQGLQFLFEYFSETQRNKGNFPGRFSGRQFSNSRSEMNVSTLELGDSALYLCASSETGEVNQPQHFGDGTRLSIL.

This clone has just one count. This chain uses TRBV19 with TRBJ2-5, with 7 bases fitting TRBD1. Looked up from germline, CDR1 is LNHDA and CDR2 is SQIVND (reference sequence). Trimming at V came to 6 bases and at J to 5 bases, leaving 6 bases not matched to a gene. There are 13 residues in the CDR3. CDR3 DNA: TGTGCCAGTAGCGAGACAGGGCAGGAGACCCAGTACTTC. Amino acids: CASSETGQETQYF.

The genes are TRBV10-1 and TRBJ1-1; no firm D call. This CDR3 region has 15 residues. Germline CDR1 WNHNN, CDR2 SYGVQD (reference sequence). With 1 base removed from V and 1 base from J, the gap between germline ends came to 10 bases. The CDR3 reads CASSEYPGPNTEAFF. The CDR3 DNA sequence: TGCGCCAGCAGTGAGTACCCAGGTCCGAACACTGAAGCTTTCTTT.

This clone was observed a single time. The chain is built from TRBV18 and TRBJ2-7, with TRBD1 matching over 7 bases. This CDR3 has 14 residues. Germline V gene lookup returns CDR1 KGHSH and CDR2 LQKENI. The ends lost 2 bases at V and 0 bases at J; junction bases unmatched: 1. The CDR3, as DNA: TGTGCCAGCTCACCATCAGGGGGCTCCTACGAGCAGTACTTC. Encoded protein: CASSPSGGSYEQYF. Full variable domain (remainder filled in from reference TRBV18 and TRBJ2-7): NAGVMQNPRHLVRRRGQEARLRCSPMKGHSHVYWYRQLPEEGLKFMVYLQKENIIDESGMPKERFSAEFPKEGPSILRIQQVVRGDSAAYFCASSPSGGSYEQYFGPGTRLTVT.

The CDR3 protein is CASSEYRGYGYTF. Written as DNA, the CDR3 is TGTGCCAGCAGTGAATACAGGGGCTATGGCTACACCTTC. The chain combines TRBV25-1 with TRBJ1-2; D might be TRBD1 (6 bases). Trimming took off 0 bases at V and 4 bases at J, with 6 bases between the two ends. Germline-derived CDR1 and CDR2 are MGHDK and SYGVNS. The CDR3 is 13 amino acids.

This chain connects TRBV4-3 to TRBJ2-3; 12 bases are shared with TRBD2. CDR3 length equals 16 residues. With 0 bases clipped from V and 4 bases from J, the junction kept 2 bases outside the gene matches. Germline lookup yields CDR1 LGHNA and CDR2 YSLEER. The CDR3 reads CASSQETSGGADTQYF. DNA for the CDR3: TGCGCCAGCAGCCAAGAGACTAGCGGGGGTGCAGATACGCAGTATTTT.

J is TRBJ1-3 and V is TRBV18; D is unclear. The CDR3 runs to 15 residues. Germline V CDR1 and CDR2: KGHSH, LQKENI. V lost 0 bases, J lost 0 bases, and 6 bases lay in between. The CDR3 sequence: CASSPPASSGNTIYF. DNA for the CDR3: TGTGCCAGCTCACCACCTGCCAGCTCTGGAAACACCATATATTTT.

This sequence joins TRBV5-4 and TRBJ1-1; no clear D. CDR1 and CDR2 (germline): SGHNT, YYREEE (reference sequence). V dropped 4 bases and J dropped 1 base, with 14 bases sitting between them. CDR3 length equals 15 residues. This CDR3 reads CASSDAKAGNTEAFF. CDR3 DNA sequence: TGTGCCAGCAGCGACGCCAAAGCAGGGAACACTGAAGCTTTCTTT.

The chain links TRBV28 to TRBJ1-5, with 8 bases identical to TRBD1. This CDR3 is built from 14 residues. Germline V gives CDR1 MDHEN, CDR2 SYDVKM. The V segment lost 10 bases and the J segment 4 bases; nucleotides outside the gene matches: 9. The CDR3 nucleotides are TGTGCCACCGCAACTGACAGGGGAAATCAGCCCCAGCATTTT. This gives the protein CATATDRGNQPQHF. The whole variable domain, filled in from reference TRBV28 and TRBJ1-5, reads DVKVTQSSRYLVKRTGEKVFLECVQDMDHENMFWYRQDPGLGLRLIYFSYDVKMKEKGDIPEGYSVSREKKERFSLILESASTNQTSMYLCATATDRGNQPQHFGDGTRLSIL.